One and the same sample provided the 7 T cell receptor beta chains below, sequenced in a study of regulatory T cells in long-lasting Graves disease. Indicated time point: persistent/refractory GD, antithyroid drugs over 5 years with positive TRAb. The authors made the TCR library using RNA they extracted from PBMCs. Relying on iRepertoire HTBI primers and Arm-PCR of CDR3 regions, the team built TCR beta libraries. TCRdb passed the multiplex PCR reads through MiXCR, listing each CDR3 protein once. Found here are about 470,000 distinct CDR3 sequences, 20% to 25% of them singletons; the top ten hold over 6%. Sequenced here: peripheral blood mononuclear cells (PBMCs), sampled when the disease was refractory, from a patient treated with antithyroid drugs. These receptor sequences come from a female donor with Graves disease.

This clonotype was picked up many times. The chain joins TRBV10-3 to TRBJ2-7; D is undetermined. Trimming pared 0 bases from V and 4 bases from J, leaving 13 bases between. The germline V gene encodes CDR1 ENHRY and CDR2 SYGVKD. CDR3 size: 15 residues. CDR3 in DNA: TGTGCCATCAGTGAGTCGACGGGTGGGTTTTACGAGCAGTACTTC. Its translation: CAISESTGGFYEQYF.

This clonotype showed up many times. This chain links TRBV7-2 with TRBJ1-2; D is undetermined. Germline V gene data show CDR1 as SGHTA and CDR2 as FQGNSA. Trimming shortened V by 5 bases and J by 4 bases, and 14 bases separated the two germline ends. This CDR3 is built from 14 residues. The CDR3 region is CASSPQHEGYGYTF. DNA of the CDR3: TGTGCCAGCAGCCCTCAGCATGAAGGCTATGGCTACACCTTC.

This clonotype was observed once. The chain employs TRBV19 and TRBJ1-2; D is uncertain. Germline CDR1 is LNHDA and CDR2 is SQIVND (reference sequence). The ends were cut back, 7 bases at V and 4 bases at J, with 16 bases in the middle. The CDR3 length is 14 residues. CDR3 bases: TGTGCCAGTACCATGTCCCCGGTGGCCTATGGCTACACCTTC. It is translated as CASTMSPVAYGYTF.

The J gene is TRBJ2-2, the V gene TRBV12-3 or TRBV12-4; TRBD2 matches 11 bases. With V trimmed by 0 bases and J by 4 bases, 4 bases remained unmatched. CDR3 length: 17 amino acids. CDR3 in amino acids: CASSLAMLAGGTGELFF. In DNA form, the CDR3 reads TGTGCCAGCAGTTTAGCGATGCTAGCGGGAGGCACCGGGGAGCTGTTTTTT.

This clonotype was counted many times. The chain recombines TRBV7-9 with TRBJ2-2; 7 bases match TRBD1. V lost 5 bases to trimming and J lost 1 base; unmatched junction nucleotides: 7. This CDR3 has 16 residues. Germline V gene sequence: CDR1 SEHNR, CDR2 FQNEAQ (reference sequence). The CDR3 nucleotides read TGTGCCAGCAGCATCGCACGGACAGGGAACACCGGGGAGCTGTTTTTT. As protein: CASSIARTGNTGELFF.

This CDR3 is CASSLYSGTQETQYF. The DNA for the CDR3 is TGTGCCAGCAGTTTGTACTCCGGGACCCAAGAGACCCAGTACTTC. V is TRBV28 and J is TRBJ2-5; D tentatively reads TRBD1 or TRBD2 (5 bases each). The germline CDR1 and CDR2 sequences are MDHEN and SYDVKM. V was pared by 3 bases and J by 1 base, with 12 bases between. The CDR3 totals 15 residues.

This clonotype was counted between two and nine times. The chain combines TRBV29-1 with TRBJ1-2, with D perhaps TRBD1 (5 bases). The CDR3 covers 12 residues. Germline CDR1 SQVTM, CDR2 ANQGSEA. V lost 0 bases, J lost 3 bases, and 5 bases lay in between. CDR3 coding DNA: TGCAGCGTTGAAGACAGGGACTATGGCTACACCTTC. Its protein is CSVEDRDYGYTF. Drawing the rest from reference TRBV29-1 and TRBJ1-2, the complete variable domain is SAVISQKPSRDICQRGTSLTIQCQVDSQVTMMFWYRQQPGQSLTLIATANQGSEATYESGFVIDKFPISRPNLTFSTLTVSNMSPEDSSIYLCSVEDRDYGYTFGSGTRLTVV.